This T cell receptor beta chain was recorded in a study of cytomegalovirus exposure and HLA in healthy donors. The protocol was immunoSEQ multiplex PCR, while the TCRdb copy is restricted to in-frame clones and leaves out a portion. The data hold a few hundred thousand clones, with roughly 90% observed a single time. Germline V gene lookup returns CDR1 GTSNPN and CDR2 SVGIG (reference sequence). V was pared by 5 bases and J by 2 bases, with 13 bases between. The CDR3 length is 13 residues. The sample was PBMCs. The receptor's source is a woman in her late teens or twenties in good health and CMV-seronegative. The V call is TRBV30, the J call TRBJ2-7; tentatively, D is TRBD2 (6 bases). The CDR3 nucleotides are TGTGCCTGGTCCCCGGGACTCACCTACGAGCAGTACTTC. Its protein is CAWSPGLTYEQYF. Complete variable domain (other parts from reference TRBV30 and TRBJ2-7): SQTIHQWPATLVQPVGSPLSLECTVEGTSNPNLYWYRQAAGRGLQLLFYSVGIGQISSEVPQNLSASRPQDRQFILSSKKLLLSDSGFYLCAWSPGLTYEQYFGPGTRLTVT.